The subject of this entry is one T cell receptor beta chain. Produced via immunoSEQ multiplex PCR; TCRdb's table is partial and in-frame only. The table has about 55,000 clones, 65% to 90% seen once. V was trimmed by 8 bases and J by 3 bases, leaving 19 bases between them. This CDR3 comprises 15 residues. In germline, CDR1 is SNHLY, CDR2 FYNNEI. These data come from a study of blood T cell repertoires in COVID-19. Study background: Acute and convalescent COVID-19 specimens originated in the United States, Italy and Spain. Nucleic acid was either cDNA or gDNA, and it came from T cells, B-cell-depleted T cells, or PBMCs.

This clonotype was sampled from a human donor in a cohort sampled during active COVID-19. The rearrangement uses TRBV2 and TRBJ1-2; the D gene is possibly TRBD1 (5 bases). The sample comprised peripheral blood. CDR3 nucleotides: TGTGCCAGCCTTAGGGGAGGGGTTGAGGACTATGGCTACACCTTC. This translates into CASLRGGVEDYGYTF.